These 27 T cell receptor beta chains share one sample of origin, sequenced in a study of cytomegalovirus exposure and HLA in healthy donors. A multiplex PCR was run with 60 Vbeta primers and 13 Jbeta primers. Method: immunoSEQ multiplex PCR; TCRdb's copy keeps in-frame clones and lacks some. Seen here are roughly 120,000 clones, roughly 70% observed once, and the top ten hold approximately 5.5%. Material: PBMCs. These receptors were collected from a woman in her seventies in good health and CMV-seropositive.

CDR3 nucleotides: TGCGCCAGCAGCTGGGACTCGGGGGGCCCCACCGGGGAGCTGTTTTTT. It is translated as CASSWDSGGPTGELFF. V usage is TRBV5-1 and J usage is TRBJ2-2; TRBD2 is a possible D gene (7 bases). Germline CDR1 SGHRS, CDR2 YFSETQ. V gave up 3 bases and J gave up 4 bases, with 16 bases separating them. CDR3 length equals 16 residues.

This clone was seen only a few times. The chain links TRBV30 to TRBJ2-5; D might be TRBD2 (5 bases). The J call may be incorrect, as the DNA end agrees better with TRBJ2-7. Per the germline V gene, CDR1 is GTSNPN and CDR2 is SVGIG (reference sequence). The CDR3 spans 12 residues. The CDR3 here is CAWRWGDYEQYF. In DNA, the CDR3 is TGTGCCTGGAGATGGGGAGACTACGAGCAGTACTTC.

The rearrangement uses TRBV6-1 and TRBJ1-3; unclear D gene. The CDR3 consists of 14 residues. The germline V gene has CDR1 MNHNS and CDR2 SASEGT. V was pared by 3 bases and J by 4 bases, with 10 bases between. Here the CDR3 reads CASSDLGLGNTIYF. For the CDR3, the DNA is TGTGCCAGCAGTGATCTAGGTCTCGGAAACACCATATATTTT.

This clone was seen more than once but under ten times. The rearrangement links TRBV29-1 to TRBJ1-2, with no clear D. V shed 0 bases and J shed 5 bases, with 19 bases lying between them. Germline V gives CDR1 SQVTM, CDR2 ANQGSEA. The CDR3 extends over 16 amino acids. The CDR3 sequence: CSVEEGRQESLYGYTF. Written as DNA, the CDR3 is TGCAGCGTTGAAGAGGGTAGGCAGGAAAGCTTGTATGGCTACACCTTC.

The CDR3, as DNA: TGTGCCAGCAGCTCGACTAGCTCCGAGACCCAGTACTTC. Encoded protein: CASSSTSSETQYF. The chain couples TRBV5-4 to TRBJ2-5, with 7 bases identical to TRBD2. The junction had 4 bases not matched to a gene; V was cut back by 3 bases and J by 5 bases. CDR1 and CDR2 from the germline V gene are SGHNT and YYREEE (reference sequence). The CDR3 has 13 residues.

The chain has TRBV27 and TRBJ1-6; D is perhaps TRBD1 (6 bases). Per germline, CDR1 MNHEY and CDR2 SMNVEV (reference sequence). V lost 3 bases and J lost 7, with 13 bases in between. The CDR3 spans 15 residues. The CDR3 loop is CASSFAGAENSPLHF. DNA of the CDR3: TGTGCCAGCAGTTTTGCAGGGGCCGAGAATTCACCCCTCCACTTT.

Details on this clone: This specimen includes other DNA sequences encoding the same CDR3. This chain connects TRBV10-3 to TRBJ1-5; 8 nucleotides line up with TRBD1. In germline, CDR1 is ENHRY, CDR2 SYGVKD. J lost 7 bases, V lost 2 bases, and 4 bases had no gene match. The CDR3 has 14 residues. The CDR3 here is CAISEGQGGQPQHF. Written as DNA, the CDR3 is TGTGCCATCAGTGAGGGACAGGGAGGACAGCCCCAGCATTTT.

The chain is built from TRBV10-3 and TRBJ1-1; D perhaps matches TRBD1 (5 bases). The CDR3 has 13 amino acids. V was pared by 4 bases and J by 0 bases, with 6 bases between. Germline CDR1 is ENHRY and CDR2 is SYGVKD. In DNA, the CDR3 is TGTGCCATCAGTGGGGGCGTGAACACTGAAGCTTTCTTT. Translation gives CAISGGVNTEAFF.

The CDR3 region is CAARQGGNQPQHF. The CDR3 region has the DNA TGTGCCGCACGACAGGGGGGCAATCAGCCCCAGCATTTT. The chain recombines TRBV6-1 with TRBJ1-5; 9 nucleotides match TRBD1. CDR1 and CDR2 from the germline V gene are MNHNS and SASEGT. The CDR3 is made up of 13 amino acids. V lost 11 bases and J lost 2; bases outside the gene matches: 4.

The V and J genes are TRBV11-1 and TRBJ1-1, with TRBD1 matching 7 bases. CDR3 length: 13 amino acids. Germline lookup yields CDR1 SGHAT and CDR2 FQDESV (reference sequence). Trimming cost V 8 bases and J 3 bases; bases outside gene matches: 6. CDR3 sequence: CASAGQVDTEAFF. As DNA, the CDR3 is TGTGCCAGCGCCGGACAGGTAGACACTGAAGCTTTCTTT.

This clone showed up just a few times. The chain's CDR3 is CAISEDRVSGNTIYF. The DNA for the CDR3 is TGTGCCATCAGTGAGGACAGGGTGTCCGGAAACACCATATATTTT. V gene TRBV10-3 combines with J gene TRBJ1-3, with TRBD1 matching 7 bases. The germline V gene encodes CDR1 ENHRY and CDR2 SYGVKD. The CDR3 covers 15 residues. After removal of 2 bases from V and 4 bases from J, the junction contained 5 bases not matched to a gene.

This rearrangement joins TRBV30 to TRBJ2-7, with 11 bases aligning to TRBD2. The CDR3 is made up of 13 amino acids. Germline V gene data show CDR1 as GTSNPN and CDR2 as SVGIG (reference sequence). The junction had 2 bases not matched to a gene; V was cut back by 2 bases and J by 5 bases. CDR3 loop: CAWSTGLADEQYF. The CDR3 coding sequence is TGTGCCTGGAGTACGGGACTAGCGGACGAGCAGTACTTC.

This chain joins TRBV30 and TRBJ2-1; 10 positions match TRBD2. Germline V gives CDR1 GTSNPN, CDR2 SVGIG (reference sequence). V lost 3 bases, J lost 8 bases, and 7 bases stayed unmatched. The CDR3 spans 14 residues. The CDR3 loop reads CAWRSLAGSDEQFF. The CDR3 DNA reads TGTGCCTGGAGATCACTAGCGGGGTCCGATGAGCAGTTCTTC.

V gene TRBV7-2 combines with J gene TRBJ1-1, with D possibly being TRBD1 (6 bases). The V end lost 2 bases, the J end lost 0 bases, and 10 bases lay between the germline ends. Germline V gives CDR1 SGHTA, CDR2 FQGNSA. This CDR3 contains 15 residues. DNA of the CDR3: TGTGCCAGCAGCTTACAGGGGTGGGTGAACACTGAAGCTTTCTTT. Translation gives CASSLQGWVNTEAFF.

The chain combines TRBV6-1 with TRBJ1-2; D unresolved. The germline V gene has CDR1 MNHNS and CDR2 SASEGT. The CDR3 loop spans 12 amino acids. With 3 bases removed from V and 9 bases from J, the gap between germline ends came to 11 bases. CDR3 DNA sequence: TGTGCCAGCAGTGACAGGTTATTTAGCTACACCTTC. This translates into CASSDRLFSYTF.

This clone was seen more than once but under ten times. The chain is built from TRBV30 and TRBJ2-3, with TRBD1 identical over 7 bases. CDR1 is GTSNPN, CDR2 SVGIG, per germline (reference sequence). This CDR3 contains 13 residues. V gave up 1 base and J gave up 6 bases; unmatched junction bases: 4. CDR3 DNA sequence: TGTGCCTGGAGTGAACAGGGGATTGATACGCAGTATTTT. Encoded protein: CAWSEQGIDTQYF.

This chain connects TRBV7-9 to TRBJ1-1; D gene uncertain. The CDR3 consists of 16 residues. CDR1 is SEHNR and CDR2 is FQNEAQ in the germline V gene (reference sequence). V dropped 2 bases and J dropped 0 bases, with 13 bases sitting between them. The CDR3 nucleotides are TGTGCCAGCAGCTTATCTAACTTGCGGATGAACACTGAAGCTTTCTTT. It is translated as CASSLSNLRMNTEAFF.

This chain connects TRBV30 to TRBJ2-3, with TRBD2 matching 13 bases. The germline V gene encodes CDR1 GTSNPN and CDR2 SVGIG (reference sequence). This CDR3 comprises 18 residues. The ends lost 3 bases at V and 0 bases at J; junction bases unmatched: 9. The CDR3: CAWRGLAGTFSSTDTQYF. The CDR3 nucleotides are TGTGCCTGGAGGGGACTAGCGGGGACGTTTTCTAGCACAGATACGCAGTATTTT.

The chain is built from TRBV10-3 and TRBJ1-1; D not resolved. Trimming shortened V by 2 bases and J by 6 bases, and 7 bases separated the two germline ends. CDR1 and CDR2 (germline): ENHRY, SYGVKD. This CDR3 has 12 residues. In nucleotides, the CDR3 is TGTGCCATCAGTGAGCCCGGTTCTGAAGCTTTCTTT. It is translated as CAISEPGSEAFF.

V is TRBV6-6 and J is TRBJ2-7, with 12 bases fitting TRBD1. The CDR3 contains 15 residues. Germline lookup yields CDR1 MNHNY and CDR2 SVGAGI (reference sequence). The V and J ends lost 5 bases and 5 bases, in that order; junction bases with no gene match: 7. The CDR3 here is CASSRTGTGGHEQYF. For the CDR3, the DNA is TGTGCCAGCAGTCGAACCGGGACAGGGGGCCACGAGCAGTACTTC.

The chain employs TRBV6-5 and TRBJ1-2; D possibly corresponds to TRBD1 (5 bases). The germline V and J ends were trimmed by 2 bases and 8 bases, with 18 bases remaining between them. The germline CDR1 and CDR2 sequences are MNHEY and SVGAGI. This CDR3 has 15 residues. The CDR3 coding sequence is TGTGCCAGCAGTTACGCCGGGGGACGCACGGGGGGCTACACCTTC. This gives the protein CASSYAGGRTGGYTF.

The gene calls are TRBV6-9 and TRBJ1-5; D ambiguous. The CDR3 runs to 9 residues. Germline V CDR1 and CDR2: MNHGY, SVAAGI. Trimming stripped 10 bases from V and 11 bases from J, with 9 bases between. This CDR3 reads CANPGAQHF. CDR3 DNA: TGTGCCAACCCCGGGGCCCAGCATTTT.

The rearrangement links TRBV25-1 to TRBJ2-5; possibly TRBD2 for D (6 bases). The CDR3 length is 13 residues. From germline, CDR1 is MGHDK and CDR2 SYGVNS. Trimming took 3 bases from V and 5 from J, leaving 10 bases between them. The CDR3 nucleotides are TGTGCCAGCAGTGACGGGGGTTGGGAGACCCAGTACTTC. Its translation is CASSDGGWETQYF.

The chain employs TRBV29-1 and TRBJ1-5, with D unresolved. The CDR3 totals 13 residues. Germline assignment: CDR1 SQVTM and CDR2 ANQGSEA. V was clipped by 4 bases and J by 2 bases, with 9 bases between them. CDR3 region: CSVANRGNQPQHF. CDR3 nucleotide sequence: TGCAGCGTTGCCAACCGGGGCAATCAGCCCCAGCATTTT.

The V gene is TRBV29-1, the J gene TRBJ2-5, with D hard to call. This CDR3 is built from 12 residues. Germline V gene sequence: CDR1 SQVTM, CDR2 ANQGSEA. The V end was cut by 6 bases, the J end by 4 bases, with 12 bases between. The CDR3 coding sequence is TGCAGCGTAAAGATGGTCGGAGAGACCCAGTACTTC. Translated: CSVKMVGETQYF.

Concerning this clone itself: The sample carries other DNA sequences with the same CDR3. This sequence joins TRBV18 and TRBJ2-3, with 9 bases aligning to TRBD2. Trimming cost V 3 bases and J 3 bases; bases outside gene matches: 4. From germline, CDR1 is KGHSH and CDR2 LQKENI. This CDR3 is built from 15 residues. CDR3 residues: CASSPLAGGTDTQYF. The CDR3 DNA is TGTGCCAGCTCACCTCTGGCGGGGGGGACAGATACGCAGTATTTT.

The CDR3 region is CASSLISGGAFF. The CDR3 nucleotides read TGTGCCAGCAGCTTAATATCAGGGGGAGCTTTCTTT. J is TRBJ1-1 and V is TRBV5-6; 7 positions match TRBD1. The junction had 5 bases not matched to a gene; V was cut back by 2 bases and J by 10 bases. The CDR3 is 12 amino acids. Germline-derived CDR1 and CDR2 are SGHDT and YYEEEE.